This TCR beta chain was observed in a study of blood T cell repertoires in COVID-19. Background on the study: The cDNA or gDNA used as material had been derived from T cells, B-cell-depleted T cells, or PBMCs.

Germline loops: CDR1 SGHAT, CDR2 FQNNGV. Between the trimmed V and J ends, which lost 0 bases and 3 bases, there was a span of 9 bases. The CDR3 has 14 amino acids. Participant-reported clinical history was the basis for cohort assignment. For recovered donors of Cohort 3, there were two negative PCRs, clearance, or symptom resolution. In the authors' methods: Reference gene primer amplification yielded estimated nucleated cell counts. The method was immunoSEQ multiplex PCR; TCRdb's version includes in-frame clones alone and lacks a portion of them. D and trimming come from the DNA, and the V and J calls and clone size come from that table. Of nearly 250,000 clones in the sample, roughly 88% were seen once.

The rearrangement links TRBV11-2 to TRBJ2-7; no definite D call. Material for sequencing was PBMCs or T cells enriched from blood (not recorded which). The receptor was isolated from a woman between 45 and 60 years old who had recovered from COVID-19. CDR3 nucleotides: TGTGCCAGCAGCTTAGATCCCTCTTACTACGAGCAGTACTTC. The encoded protein is CASSLDPSYYEQYF.